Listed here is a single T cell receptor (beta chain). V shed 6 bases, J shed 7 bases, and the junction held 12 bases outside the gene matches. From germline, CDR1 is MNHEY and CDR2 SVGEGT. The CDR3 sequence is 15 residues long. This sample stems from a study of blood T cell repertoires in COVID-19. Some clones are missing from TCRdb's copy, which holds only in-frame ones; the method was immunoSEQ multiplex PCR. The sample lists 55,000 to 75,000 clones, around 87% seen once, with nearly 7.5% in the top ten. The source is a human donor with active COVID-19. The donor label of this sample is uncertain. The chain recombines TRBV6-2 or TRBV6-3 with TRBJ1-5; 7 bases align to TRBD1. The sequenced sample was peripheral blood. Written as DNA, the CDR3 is TGTGCCAGCAGCAAGGGACAGTTAAAAGACCAGCCCCAGCATTTT. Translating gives CASSKGQLKDQPQHF.